Below, 27 T cell receptor beta chains from the same sample are listed, as sequenced in a study of T cell changes during pregnancy in multiple sclerosis. The repertoire was sequenced with immunoSEQ multiplex PCR; TCRdb's copy has only in-frame clones and lacks some. Among just under 80,000 clones listed, approximately 92% were seen once. The sequences come from peripheral blood, collected in the second trimester of pregnancy. The source is a female donor in good health, enrolled as a control in a pregnancy study.

The chain combines TRBV5-1 with TRBJ2-7, with D perhaps TRBD2 (5 bases). With 0 bases removed from V and 6 bases from J, the gap between germline ends came to 10 bases. There are 13 residues in the CDR3. Looked up from germline, CDR1 is SGHRS and CDR2 is YFSETQ. The CDR3, as DNA: TGCGCCAGCAGCTTGGTACTAGAGGGCGAGCAGTACTTC. Translation gives CASSLVLEGEQYF.

This chain joins TRBV2 and TRBJ2-3; TRBD2 is a possible D gene (5 bases). The CDR3 totals 15 residues. The ends were cut back, 6 bases at V and 6 bases at J, with 19 bases in the middle. Germline CDR1 and CDR2: SNHLY and FYNNEI. For the CDR3, the DNA is TGTGCCAGCAGAGTGAGAGGGTCCGTGGGGGATACGCAGTATTTT. This encodes CASRVRGSVGDTQYF.

The chain combines TRBV2 with TRBJ2-3, with a weak D call TRBD1 (6 bases). The length of the CDR3 is 15 residues. Looked up from germline, CDR1 is SNHLY and CDR2 is FYNNEI. V was shortened by 10 bases and J by 5 bases, with 22 bases between the two germline ends. CDR3 loop: CATQATGIGGDTQYF. CDR3 coding DNA: TGTGCCACCCAGGCTACAGGGATTGGAGGAGATACGCAGTATTTT. Supplemented by reference TRBV2 and TRBJ2-3, the full variable domain reads EPEVTQTPSHQVTQMGQEVILRCVPISNHLYFYWYRQILGQKVEFLVSFYNNEISEKSEIFDDQFSVERPDGSNFTLKIRSTKLEDSAMYFCATQATGIGGDTQYFGPGTRLTVL.

The DNA for the CDR3 is TGTGCCAGTAGTAACGGGCGGGTCTTGGACCTGAACACCGGGGAGCTGTTTTTT. It translates to CASSNGRVLDLNTGELFF. The V call is TRBV19, the J call TRBJ2-2, with D tentatively TRBD2 (5 bases). V was clipped by 4 bases and J by 1 base, with 19 bases between them. The germline V gene has CDR1 LNHDA and CDR2 SQIVND (reference sequence). This CDR3 is built from 18 residues.

The chain combines TRBV5-6 with TRBJ2-7; TRBD1 is a possible D gene (6 bases). Germline assignment: CDR1 SGHDT and CDR2 YYEEEE. The V end was cut by 3 bases, the J end by 2 bases, with 9 bases between. The CDR3 runs 13 residues. The CDR3 sequence: CASSYRTAYEQYF. CDR3 DNA: TGTGCCAGCAGCTACCGGACAGCCTACGAGCAGTACTTC.

The CDR3 spells CASRSSGGNSNTGELFF. CDR3 nucleotide sequence: TGTGCCAGTAGGTCTAGCGGGGGGAACTCAAACACCGGGGAGCTGTTTTTT. J is TRBJ2-2 and V is TRBV19; the match to TRBD2 covers 11 bases. Germline V gives CDR1 LNHDA, CDR2 SQIVND (reference sequence). V lost 6 bases to trimming and J lost 2 bases; unmatched junction nucleotides: 8. The CDR3 extends over 17 amino acids. The variable domain in full, with the rest retrieved from reference TRBV19 and TRBJ2-2, is DGGITQSPKYLFRKEGQNVTLSCEQNLNHDAMYWYRQDPGQGLRLIYYSQIVNDFQKGDIAEGYSVSREKKESFPLTVTSAQKNPTAFYLCASRSSGGNSNTGELFFGEGSRLTVL.

The chain couples TRBV6-1 to TRBJ1-1; D is unclear. Germline V gene sequence: CDR1 MNHNS, CDR2 SASEGT. There are 15 residues in the CDR3. V dropped 8 bases and J dropped 0 bases, with 16 bases sitting between them. Here the CDR3 DNA reads TGTGCCAGCGCGCCCTTCCCACGGGTGAACACTGAAGCTTTCTTT. It codes for CASAPFPRVNTEAFF.

This chain links TRBV7-2 with TRBJ1-2; 7 nucleotides align to TRBD1. The CDR3 extends over 15 amino acids. Germline V gene sequence: CDR1 SGHTA, CDR2 FQGNSA. V lost 3 bases to trimming and J lost 2 bases; unmatched junction nucleotides: 6. In nucleotides, the CDR3 is TGTGCCAGCAGCTTCGCCGGGACAGAAAACTATGGCTACACCTTC. The encoded protein is CASSFAGTENYGYTF. Looking up the rest from reference TRBV7-2 and TRBJ1-2 gives the full variable domain: GAGVSQSPSNKVTEKGKDVELRCDPISGHTALYWYRQSLGQGLEFLIYFQGNSAPDKSGLPSDRFSAERTGGSVSTLTIQRTQQEDSAVYLCASSFAGTENYGYTFGSGTRLTVV.

The chain couples TRBV7-6 to TRBJ2-5, with 9 bases aligning to TRBD1. The CDR3 is 15 amino acids. V shed 2 bases, J shed 3 bases, and the junction held 4 bases outside the gene matches. Per the germline V gene, CDR1 is SGHVS and CDR2 is FNYEAQ. CDR3 nucleotides: TGTGCCAGCAGCTTAAGACAGGGGGTTGAAGAGACCCAGTACTTC. Translation gives CASSLRQGVEETQYF.

The chain is built from TRBV5-6 and TRBJ2-1, with D possibly being TRBD2 (6 bases). The CDR3 runs 15 residues. V was cut by 4 bases and J by 13 bases, with 24 bases left in between. Germline CDR1 is SGHDT and CDR2 is YYEEEE. The CDR3, as DNA: TGTGCCAGCAGCCCCCGGGACCGTAATATCGGGGGACAGTTCTTC. Amino acid sequence: CASSPRDRNIGGQFF.

The chain carries TRBV7-2 and TRBJ1-1; tentative D call: TRBD1 (5 bases). The CDR3 spans 13 residues. In germline, CDR1 is SGHTA, CDR2 FQGNSA. Trimming removed 5 bases at V and 10 bases at J, with 17 bases between. For the CDR3, the DNA is TGTGCCAGCAGCATACTTACAGGAATGGGAGCTTTCTTT. It is translated as CASSILTGMGAFF.

The chain is built from TRBV7-6 and TRBJ2-3, with 7 bases that match TRBD2. Germline loops: CDR1 SGHVS, CDR2 FNYEAQ. This CDR3 contains 14 residues. J was trimmed by 3 bases and V by 0 bases; bases with no gene match: 0. CDR3 nucleotides: TGTGCCAGCAGCTTAGCGGGGGGGACAGATACGCAGTATTTT. This gives the protein CASSLAGGTDTQYF.

The chain carries TRBV19 and TRBJ1-1, with TRBD1 matching 9 bases. The CDR3 spans 17 residues. The germline V gene has CDR1 LNHDA and CDR2 SQIVND (reference sequence). After removal of 5 bases from V and 4 bases from J, the junction contained 14 bases not matched to a gene. CDR3 bases: TGTGCCAGTAGTCTTTGGTGGACAGGGGCTGGTGGCACTGAAGCTTTCTTT. This gives the protein CASSLWWTGAGGTEAFF.

The chain employs TRBV15 and TRBJ1-1, with D perhaps TRBD1 (5 bases). CDR3 length equals 17 residues. CDR1 is LNHNV, CDR2 YYDKDF, per germline (reference sequence). V lost 5 bases to trimming and J lost 0 bases, with 19 bases between them. CDR3 sequence: CATSPTLDAGMNTEAFF. The CDR3 coding sequence is TGTGCCACCAGCCCAACCTTGGACGCAGGGATGAACACTGAAGCTTTCTTT.

This chain connects TRBV15 to TRBJ2-7; D unresolved. The CDR3 has 12 amino acids. The germline CDR1 and CDR2 sequences are LNHNV and YYDKDF (reference sequence). Trimming took off 0 bases at V and 4 bases at J, with 4 bases between the two ends. The CDR3 DNA is TGTGCCACCAGCAGAGACAAATACGAGCAGTACTTC. Translating gives CATSRDKYEQYF.

This clone occurred once. The chain combines TRBV5-1 with TRBJ1-1, with D tentatively TRBD1 (6 bases). The germline V and J ends were trimmed by 0 bases and 6 bases, with 15 bases remaining between them. Per germline, CDR1 SGHRS and CDR2 YFSETQ. The CDR3 sequence is 15 residues long. The CDR3 loop reads CASSLVGGRVPEAFF. DNA for the CDR3: TGCGCCAGCAGCTTGGTAGGGGGAAGAGTTCCTGAAGCTTTCTTT.

The gene calls are TRBV4-2 and TRBJ1-5; D might be TRBD1 (6 bases). From germline, CDR1 is LGHNA and CDR2 YNFKEQ. The CDR3 sequence is 14 residues long. The ends were cut back, 0 bases at V and 5 bases at J, with 8 bases in the middle. The CDR3 region is CASSQDRGDQPQHF. The DNA for the CDR3 is TGTGCCAGCAGCCAAGACAGGGGTGATCAGCCCCAGCATTTT.

The chain is built from TRBV6-5 and TRBJ2-1; D is unclear. Germline-derived CDR1 and CDR2 are MNHEY and SVGAGI. Trimming removed 2 bases at V and 9 bases at J, with 5 bases between. CDR3 length equals 11 residues. CDR3 DNA: TGTGCCAGCAGTTACATGGCTGAGCAGTTCTTC. It translates to CASSYMAEQFF.

The chain is built from TRBV2 and TRBJ1-3; D unclear. This CDR3 has 16 amino acids. The germline gives CDR1 SNHLY, CDR2 FYNNEI. V gave up 3 bases and J gave up 0 bases, with 12 bases separating them. CDR3 nucleotides: TGTGCCAGCAGTGATTTAGGCAGAGGCTCTGGAAACACCATATATTTT. Residues: CASSDLGRGSGNTIYF.

CDR3 in amino acids: CASSLKLTSGGEDNEQFF. DNA for the CDR3: TGTGCCAGCAGCTTAAAACTAACTAGCGGGGGGGAGGACAATGAGCAGTTCTTC. The chain recombines TRBV7-9 with TRBJ2-1; the match to TRBD2 covers 13 bases. Germline-derived CDR1 and CDR2 are SEHNR and FQNEAQ (reference sequence). Trimming removed 2 bases from V and 5 bases from J; junction bases left unmatched: 9. This CDR3 has 18 residues.

The CDR3 DNA sequence: TGTGCCAGCAGCTTAGTAGCGGGGGCCTACAATGAGCAGTTCTTC. This encodes CASSLVAGAYNEQFF. V is TRBV7-9 and J is TRBJ2-1; 9 bases are a match to TRBD2. This CDR3 has 15 residues. Germline values: CDR1 SEHNR, CDR2 FQNEAQ (reference sequence). Trimming at V came to 1 base and at J to 2 bases, leaving 0 bases not matched to a gene.

The rearrangement links TRBV21-1 to TRBJ1-1; the tabulated D call, TRBD1, remains unverified against the DNA. TRBV21-1 is assigned pseudogene status. CDR3 length: 17 amino acids. The CDR3 DNA follows: TGTGCCAGCATCCGCATCACAGGGTCGGGTGGGAACACTGAAGCTTTCTTT. Amino acid sequence: CASIRITGSGGNTEAFF.

The chain links TRBV4-3 to TRBJ1-1, with D possibly TRBD1 on 5 matching bases. Germline V gene data show CDR1 as LGHNA and CDR2 as YSLEER. The CDR3 is 14 residues long. Trimming stripped 4 bases from V and 3 bases from J, with 12 bases between. The CDR3 nucleotides read TGCGCCAGCAGCCCCGGCCGCAGGGACACTGAAGCTTTCTTT. Protein product: CASSPGRRDTEAFF.

The chain has TRBV25-1 and TRBJ1-1, with D possibly TRBD1 on 5 matching bases. Deletions cut 4 bases from V and 0 bases from J, with 6 bases between. The V gene's germline CDR1 is MGHDK and CDR2 SYGVNS. The CDR3 is 13 residues long. The CDR3 region is CASSATVNTEAFF. The CDR3 DNA follows: TGTGCCAGCAGTGCGACAGTGAACACTGAAGCTTTCTTT.

The chain recombines TRBV2 with TRBJ2-7, with 10 nucleotides matching TRBD1. CDR3 length: 14 amino acids. V shed 3 bases and J 2 bases; nucleotides not matched to a gene: 1. From germline, CDR1 is SNHLY and CDR2 FYNNEI. The CDR3 DNA reads as TGTGCCAGCAGTGATGGACAGGGGGCCTACGAGCAGTACTTC. Protein: CASSDGQGAYEQYF.

The rearrangement uses TRBV6-5 and TRBJ2-7, with D perhaps matching TRBD2 (5 bases). The germline CDR1 and CDR2 sequences are MNHEY and SVGAGI. The V end lost 2 bases, the J end lost 3 bases, and 11 bases lay between the germline ends. CDR3 length equals 14 residues. This CDR3 reads CASSYQPEGYEQYF. For the CDR3, the DNA is TGTGCCAGCAGTTACCAGCCAGAGGGCTACGAGCAGTACTTC.

This clone was found once. The chain employs TRBV28 and TRBJ1-2; tentative D call: TRBD1 (6 bases). Trimming removed 3 bases at V and 0 bases at J, with 14 bases between. Germline CDR1 is MDHEN and CDR2 is SYDVKM. The length of the CDR3 is 16 residues. Here the CDR3 reads CASSFLRDKPNYGYTF. DNA of the CDR3: TGTGCCAGCAGTTTTCTTCGGGACAAACCTAACTATGGCTACACCTTC.